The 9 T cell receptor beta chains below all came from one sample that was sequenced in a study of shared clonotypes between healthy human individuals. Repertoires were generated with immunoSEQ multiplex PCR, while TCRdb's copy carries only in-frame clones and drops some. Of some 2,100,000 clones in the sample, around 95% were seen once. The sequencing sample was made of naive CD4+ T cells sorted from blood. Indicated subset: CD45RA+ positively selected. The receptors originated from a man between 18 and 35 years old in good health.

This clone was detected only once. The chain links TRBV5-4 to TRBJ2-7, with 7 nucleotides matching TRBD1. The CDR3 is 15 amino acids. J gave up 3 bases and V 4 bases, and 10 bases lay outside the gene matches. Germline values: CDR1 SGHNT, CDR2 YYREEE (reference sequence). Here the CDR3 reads CASSTRDSRNYEQYF. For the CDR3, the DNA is TGTGCCAGCAGCACCCGGGACAGCAGAAACTACGAGCAGTACTTC. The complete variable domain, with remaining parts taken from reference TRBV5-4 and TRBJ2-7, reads ETGVTQSPTHLIKTRGQQVTLRCSSQSGHNTVSWYQQALGQGPQFIFQYYREEENGRGNFPPRFSGLQFPNYSSELNVNALELDDSALYLCASSTRDSRNYEQYFGPGTRLTVT.

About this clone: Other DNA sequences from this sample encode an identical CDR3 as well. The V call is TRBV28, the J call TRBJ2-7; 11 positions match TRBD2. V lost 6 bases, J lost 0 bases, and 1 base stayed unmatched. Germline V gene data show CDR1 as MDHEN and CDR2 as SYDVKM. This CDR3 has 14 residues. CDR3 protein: CASRTSGGSYEQYF. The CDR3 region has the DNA TGTGCCAGCAGAACTAGCGGGGGCTCCTACGAGCAGTACTTC.

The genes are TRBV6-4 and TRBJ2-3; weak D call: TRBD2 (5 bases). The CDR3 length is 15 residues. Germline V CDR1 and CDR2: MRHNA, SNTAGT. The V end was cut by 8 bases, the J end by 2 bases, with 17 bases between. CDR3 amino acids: CASSEEVSPTDTQYF. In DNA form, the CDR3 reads TGTGCCAGCTCGGAGGAAGTATCCCCCACAGATACGCAGTATTTT.

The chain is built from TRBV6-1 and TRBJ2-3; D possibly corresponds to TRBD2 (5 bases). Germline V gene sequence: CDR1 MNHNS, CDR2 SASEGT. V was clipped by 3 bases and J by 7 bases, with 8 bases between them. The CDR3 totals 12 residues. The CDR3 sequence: CASSESGNTQYF. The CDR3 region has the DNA TGTGCCAGCAGTGAGTCGGGAAATACGCAGTATTTT.

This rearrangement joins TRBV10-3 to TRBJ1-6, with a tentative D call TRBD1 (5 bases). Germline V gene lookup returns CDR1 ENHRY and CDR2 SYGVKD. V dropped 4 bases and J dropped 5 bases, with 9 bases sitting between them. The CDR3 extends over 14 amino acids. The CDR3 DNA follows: TGTGCCATCAGTGGGGGCGGGCATAATTCACCCCTCCACTTT. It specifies CAISGGGHNSPLHF.

In DNA, the CDR3 is TGTGCCAGCAGCCAGACAGGAGAGCAGTACTTC. Its protein is CASSQTGEQYF. The chain joins TRBV7-8 to TRBJ2-5, with TRBD1 as a possible D gene (6 bases). This CDR3 has 11 residues. Germline loops: CDR1 SGHVS, CDR2 FQNEAQ. The ends were cut back, 5 bases at V and 11 bases at J, with 12 bases in the middle.

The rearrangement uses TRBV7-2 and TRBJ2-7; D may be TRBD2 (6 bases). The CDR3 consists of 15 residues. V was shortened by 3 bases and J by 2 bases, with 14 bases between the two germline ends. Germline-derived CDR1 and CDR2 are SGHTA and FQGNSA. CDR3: CASSFTSGLTYEQYF. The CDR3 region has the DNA TGTGCCAGCAGCTTTACATCGGGACTCACCTACGAGCAGTACTTC.

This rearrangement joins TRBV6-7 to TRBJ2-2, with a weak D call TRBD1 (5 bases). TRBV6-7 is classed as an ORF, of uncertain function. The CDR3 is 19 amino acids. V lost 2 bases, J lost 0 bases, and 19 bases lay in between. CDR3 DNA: TGTGCCAGCAGTTACCCGACAGCCCCACCCCGGCCGAACACCGGGGAGCTGTTTTTT. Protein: CASSYPTAPPRPNTGELFF.

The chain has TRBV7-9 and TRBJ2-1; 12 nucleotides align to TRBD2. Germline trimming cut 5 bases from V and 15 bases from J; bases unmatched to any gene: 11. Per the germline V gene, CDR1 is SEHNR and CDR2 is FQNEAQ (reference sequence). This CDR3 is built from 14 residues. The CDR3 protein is CASSQGTSGPVPFF. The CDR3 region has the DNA TGTGCCAGCAGCCAAGGGACTAGCGGGCCCGTTCCGTTCTTC. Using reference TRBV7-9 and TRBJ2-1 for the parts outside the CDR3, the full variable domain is DTGVSQNPRHKITKRGQNVTFRCDPISEHNRLYWYRQTLGQGPEFLTYFQNEAQLEKSRLLSDRFSAERPKGSFSTLEIQRTEQGDSAMYLCASSQGTSGPVPFFGPGTRLTVL.